This is a list of T cell receptor beta chains from one sample in a study of radiotherapy plus CTLA-4 blockade in lung cancer. Using immunoSEQ multiplex PCR, the repertoire was profiled, and TCRdb retains in-frame clones only, with some absent. Altogether about 45,000 clones are present, roughly 60% being singletons, with the ten largest covering roughly 18%. Specimen: peripheral blood, collected from a patient treated with radiotherapy plus ipilimumab. Receptor source: a human donor with non-small cell lung cancer who had a partial response to radiotherapy plus ipilimumab. Each CDR3 is given with its conserved first and last residue. The D gene is left open where the match is weak. Only part of the rows carry a size: once, few, many, or a class if the clone is expanded.

j_call d_call clone_size v_call cdr3_nt cdr3_aa
TRBJ1-2 TRBD1 - TRBV7-9 TGTGCCAGCAGCTTCAGGGGGCGCGGGGATGGCTACACCTTC CASSFRGRGDGYTF
TRBJ2-7 TRBD1 - TRBV6-5 TGTGCCAGCAGACCCCCCGGGACAGGCCCAAACGAGCAGTACTTC CASRPPGTGPNEQYF
TRBJ1-1 TRBD1 - TRBV27 TGTGCCAGCAGTTGGACAGGGGACACTGAAGCTTTCTTT CASSWTGDTEAFF
TRBJ2-7 TRBD1 - TRBV7-2 TGTGCCAGCAGCTCTCACCCCCGGACAGGGGCCGAGCAGTACTTC CASSSHPRTGAEQYF
TRBJ2-1 TRBD2 - TRBV2 TGTGCCAGCAGTGCCGGGGCGGGAGTCCCGGATGAGCAGTTCTTC CASSAGAGVPDEQFF
TRBJ1-1 TRBD1 - TRBV2 TGTGCCAGCGGCCGGGACAGGGACACTGAAGCTTTCTTT CASGRDRDTEAFF
TRBJ2-1 TRBD1 - TRBV7-6 TGTGCCAGCAGCGCCGACAGGGGAACGCATTTTAATGAGCAGTTCTTC CASSADRGTHFNEQFF
TRBJ2-5 TRBD2 few TRBV27 TGTGCCAGCAGTTGGGGGGGCCAAGAGACCCAGTACTTC CASSWGGQETQYF
TRBJ1-1 - - TRBV2 TGTGCCAGCAGTGACGGGTTAGTTGAAGCTTTCTTT CASSDGLVEAFF
TRBJ1-3 - few TRBV7-3 TGTGCCAGCAAGGAGAGGCACTCTGGAAACACCATATATTTT CASKERHSGNTIYF
TRBJ2-3 - - TRBV5-1 TGCGCCAGCAGCCCGGGCCTAGGGATAGCGGATACGCAGTATTTT CASSPGLGIADTQYF
TRBJ1-4 - few TRBV30 TGTGCCGGGGGGGGAGGGGGGGGGTCAGCAACTAATGAAAAACTGTTTTTT CAGGGGGGSATNEKLFF
TRBJ2-3 TRBD2 - TRBV19 TGTGCCAGTAGTATGGGACTAGCGGGAGCCGATACGCAGTATTTT CASSMGLAGADTQYF
TRBJ2-1 TRBD2 once TRBV18 TGTGCCAGCTCACCAAGACTAGCGGGAATCAACAATGAGCAGTTCTTC CASSPRLAGINNEQFF
TRBJ2-5 TRBD1 - TRBV6-1 TGTGCCAGCAGTGGCGAGGACAGGGTCGGAGAGACCCAGTACTTC CASSGEDRVGETQYF
TRBJ2-7 - - TRBV18 TGTGCCAGCTCGACAGAGCGTTACGAGCAGTACTTC CASSTERYEQYF
TRBJ1-1 - - TRBV6-1 TGTGCCAGCAGTCTGGGGGCGACGAACACTGAAGCTTTCTTT CASSLGATNTEAFF
TRBJ1-4 - - TRBV6-6 TGTGCCAGCAGTTACGGCGGCAGGGAGGGTGAAAAACTGTTTTTT CASSYGGREGEKLFF
TRBJ2-2 TRBD2 - TRBV11-2 TGTGCCAGCAGCTTAGAGACTAGCGGGGTCTTCCGGGAGCTGTTTTTT CASSLETSGVFRELFF
TRBJ2-7 - - TRBV2 TGTGCCAGCACGGGGGGCACTTCGCGTTACGAGCAGTACTTC CASTGGTSRYEQYF
TRBJ2-1 - - TRBV6-5 TGTGCCAGCCGCCAAGACAGCCGACGTCGGAATGAGCAGTTCTTC CASRQDSRRRNEQFF
TRBJ2-7 - - TRBV6-5 TGTGCCAGCACCGTAGGAGGTTACTACGAGCAGTACTTC CASTVGGYYEQYF
TRBJ2-7 - - TRBV7-6 TGTGCCAGCAGCCGAACCCCCTACGAGCAGTACTTC CASSRTPYEQYF
TRBJ2-1 - few TRBV19 TGTGCCAGTAGTATCTGGGGGGAATACAATGAGCAGTTCTTC CASSIWGEYNEQFF
TRBJ1-2 - - TRBV6-5 TGTGCCAGCAGTTACGTAGACAGGAACTATGGCTACACCTTC CASSYVDRNYGYTF
TRBJ2-5 TRBD1 few TRBV7-8 TGTGCCAGCAGCTTGCCCGGGACAGGCATGGAGACCCAGTACTTC CASSLPGTGMETQYF
TRBJ1-1 - - TRBV6-1 TGTGCCAGCAGCTACCTCTTGAACACTGAAGCTTTCTTT CASSYLLNTEAFF
TRBJ2-2 TRBD2 - TRBV10-3 TGTGCCGCCCGGGGCGGGAGCGCAGACACCGGGGAGCTGTTTTTT CAARGGSADTGELFF
TRBJ1-6 - - TRBV6-6 TGTGCCAGCAGTTATTACAGTTATTCACCCCTCCACTTT CASSYYSYSPLHF
TRBJ2-5 TRBD1 - TRBV19 TGTGCCAGTAGTAGGACAGGGGTAGAGACCCAGTACTTC CASSRTGVETQYF
TRBJ1-4 TRBD1 - TRBV6-1 TGTGCCAGCTCTGACAGGGCAAACTTAAGGGAAAAACTGTTTTTT CASSDRANLREKLFF
TRBJ2-1 TRBD2 - TRBV2 TGTGCCAGCATCAGGACTAGCGGACCCCAAGAGCAGTTCTTC CASIRTSGPQEQFF
TRBJ1-2 TRBD1 - TRBV18 TGTGCCAGCTCACCGACAGGGGAGGACCAATATGGCTACACCTTC CASSPTGEDQYGYTF